The TCR beta chain under discussion was sequenced for a study of blood T cells in healthy people across ages. The authors ran a second PCR of about 7 to 11 cycles using a sample-barcoded 5' primer and a J-beta primer mix. TCRdb re-derived calls from the 5' RACE reads in MiXCR, one entry per CDR3 protein. This table holds over 950,000 distinct CDR3 sequences, roughly 50% found once. Donors were systemically healthy Caucasian individuals from Russia aged roughly 6 to 95 years. Researchers collected roughly 10 milliliters of peripheral blood from every single donor. CDR3 length equals 14 residues. After removal of 8 bases from V and 4 bases from J, the junction contained 8 bases not matched to a gene.

The V call is TRBV12-3 or TRBV12-4, the J call TRBJ2-1; TRBD2 aligns across 7 bases. The source is a woman aged 55-69 years in good health. Sequencing was carried out using blood. The CDR3 sequence is CASGQRGLYNEQFF. CDR3 DNA: TGTGCCAGCGGCCAGCGGGGCTTGTACAATGAGCAGTTCTTC.